This paragraph covers one TCR beta chain sequence. The antigen remains unidentified. Other DNA sequences in the sample encode the same CDR3. The sample comes from a study of shared clonotypes between healthy human individuals. Data came from immunoSEQ multiplex PCR; TCRdb stores just in-frame clones and leaves some out. The sample has around 2.3 million clones; nearly 97% are singletons. The study's findings and limits: Memory subsets generally showed lower estimated richness than naive subsets. Exclusively blood specimens were collected; tissue repertoires likely differ.

Trimming took off 5 bases at V and 0 bases at J, with 5 bases between the two ends. Germline V gene lookup returns CDR1 SQVTM and CDR2 ANQGSEA. CDR3 length equals 13 residues. Source material: naive CD4+ T cells sorted from blood. Regarding subset: CD45RA+ positively selected. The chain uses TRBV29-1 and TRBJ2-6, with D unresolved. The sequence was obtained from a man aged 18-30 years in good health. The CDR3 DNA reads as TGCAGCGTTTCCGTCTCTGGGGCCAACGTCCTGACTTTC. It specifies CSVSVSGANVLTF.